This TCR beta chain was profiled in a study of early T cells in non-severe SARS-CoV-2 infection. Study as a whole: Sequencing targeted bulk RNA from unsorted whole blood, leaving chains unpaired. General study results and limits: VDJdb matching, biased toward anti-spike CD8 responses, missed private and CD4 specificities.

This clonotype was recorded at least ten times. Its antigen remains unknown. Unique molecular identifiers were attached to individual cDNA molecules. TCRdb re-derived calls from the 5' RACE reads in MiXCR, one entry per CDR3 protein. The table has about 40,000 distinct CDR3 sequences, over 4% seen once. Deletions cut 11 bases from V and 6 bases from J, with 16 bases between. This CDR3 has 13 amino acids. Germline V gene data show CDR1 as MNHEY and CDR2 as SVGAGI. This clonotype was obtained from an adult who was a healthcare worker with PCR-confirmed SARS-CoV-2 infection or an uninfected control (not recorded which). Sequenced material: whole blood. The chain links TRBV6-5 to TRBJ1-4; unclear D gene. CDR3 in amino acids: CAAARGVHEKLFF. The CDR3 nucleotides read TGTGCCGCAGCTCGGGGAGTTCATGAAAAACTGTTTTTT.